Below are 13 T cell receptor beta chains sequenced from a single sample in a study of shared clonotypes between healthy human individuals. Sequenced by immunoSEQ multiplex PCR; TCRdb stores in-frame clones only, minus some. The sample has some 800,000 clones, about 92% seen once. CD45RO negativity and positive selection for CCR7 defined naive CD8 cells, a population that excluded terminally differentiated effector memory CD45RA+ cells. Sequencing input: naive CD8+ T cells sorted from blood. The receptors stem from a man aged 30-40 years in good health.

The chain recombines TRBV7-9 with TRBJ1-5; D is uncertain. Trimming removed 3 bases from V and 6 bases from J, with 6 bases in between. There are 12 residues in the CDR3. Germline assignment: CDR1 SEHNR and CDR2 FQNEAQ (reference sequence). CDR3: CASSFFSQPQHF. The CDR3 DNA sequence: TGTGCCAGCAGCTTCTTTAGTCAGCCCCAGCATTTT.

This sequence joins TRBV9 and TRBJ2-5; D is ambiguous. Per germline, CDR1 SGDLS and CDR2 YYNGEE. The CDR3 consists of 14 residues. Trimming shortened V by 0 bases and J by 5 bases, and 11 bases separated the two germline ends. CDR3 DNA: TGTGCCAGCAGCGTAGGCAGTAATGAGGAGACCCAGTACTTC. Amino acid sequence: CASSVGSNEETQYF.

This sequence joins TRBV28 and TRBJ2-1; D could derive from TRBD1 or TRBD2 (5 bases each). This CDR3 spans 16 amino acids. V gave up 7 bases and J gave up 3 bases, with 19 bases separating them. Germline CDR1 MDHEN, CDR2 SYDVKM. The CDR3 nucleotides are TGTGCCAGCAACCCCCGTGTGGGGGACGTCTACAATGAGCAGTTCTTC. Residues: CASNPRVGDVYNEQFF. Filled out from reference TRBV28 and TRBJ2-1, the complete variable domain reads DVKVTQSSRYLVKRTGEKVFLECVQDMDHENMFWYRQDPGLGLRLIYFSYDVKMKEKGDIPEGYSVSREKKERFSLILESASTNQTSMYLCASNPRVGDVYNEQFFGPGTRLTVL.

The J gene is TRBJ2-1, the V gene TRBV18; 8 bases fit TRBD1. The trim removed 4 bases at V and 6 bases at J, leaving 2 bases unmatched. The germline V gene encodes CDR1 KGHSH and CDR2 LQKENI. The CDR3 runs to 13 residues. The CDR3 region has the DNA TGTGCCAGCTCACGGACAGGGATCAATGAGCAGTTCTTC. Translation: CASSRTGINEQFF.

The chain has TRBV29-1 and TRBJ2-2, with D hard to call. CDR3 length: 13 amino acids. Germline loops: CDR1 SQVTM, CDR2 ANQGSEA. V lost 4 bases, J lost 0 bases, and 6 bases lay in between. The CDR3 protein is CSVGRANTGELFF. The CDR3 nucleotides read TGCAGCGTTGGTAGGGCGAACACCGGGGAGCTGTTTTTT.

The chain couples TRBV27 to TRBJ2-1; 8 bases line up with TRBD1. The V and J ends lost 3 bases and 4 bases, in that order; junction bases with no gene match: 11. The CDR3 consists of 17 residues. Germline V gives CDR1 MNHEY, CDR2 SMNVEV (reference sequence). The CDR3 is CASSFGRQGPPYNEQFF. CDR3 DNA: TGTGCCAGCAGTTTTGGTCGACAGGGGCCCCCGTACAATGAGCAGTTCTTC.

The chain uses TRBV10-3 and TRBJ2-1; 9 bases are shared with TRBD2. From germline, CDR1 is ENHRY and CDR2 SYGVKD. This CDR3 is built from 15 residues. J was trimmed by 9 bases and V by 3 bases; bases with no gene match: 9. The CDR3 loop is CAISDVAGARGEQFF. CDR3 in DNA: TGTGCCATCAGTGACGTAGCGGGAGCCAGAGGTGAGCAGTTCTTC.

On this clone itself: Additional DNA sequences in this sample encode the identical CDR3. The chain carries TRBV11-2 and TRBJ2-5, with 8 bases aligning to TRBD2. Looked up from germline, CDR1 is SGHAT and CDR2 is FQNNGV. Losses at the gene ends were 6 bases for V and 2 bases for J; bases not matched to a gene: 5. This CDR3 has 14 residues. The CDR3 spells CASSPGGGQETQYF. In nucleotides, the CDR3 is TGTGCCAGCAGTCCGGGCGGGGGGCAAGAGACCCAGTACTTC.

The V call is TRBV4-1, the J call TRBJ2-2, with D tentatively TRBD1 (6 bases). The V end was cut by 4 bases, the J end by 3 bases, with 21 bases between. This CDR3 contains 18 residues. Germline CDR1 is MGHRA and CDR2 is YSYEKL. The CDR3 DNA sequence: TGCGCCAGCAGCCGCCTTAAAGGGGGTGGCGAGGACACCGGGGAGCTGTTTTTT. Translating it yields CASSRLKGGGEDTGELFF.

The rearrangement joins TRBV7-6 to TRBJ2-1; 7 bases map to TRBD2. Per the germline V gene, CDR1 is SGHVS and CDR2 is FNYEAQ. V shed 2 bases and J 10 bases; nucleotides not matched to a gene: 2. The CDR3 has 12 amino acids. The CDR3 protein is CASSLWEGEQFF. CDR3 DNA: TGTGCCAGCAGCTTATGGGAGGGAGAGCAGTTCTTC.

The rearrangement links TRBV5-3 to TRBJ1-1, with D maybe TRBD1 (5 bases). TRBV5-3 qualifies as an ORF whose function is uncertain. The CDR3 covers 13 residues. Trimming cost V 4 bases and J 8 bases, with 15 bases left between them. As DNA, the CDR3 is TGTGCCAGAAGCCTCCGGGACGAGGGGGAAGCTTTCTTT. It codes for CARSLRDEGEAFF.

This chain links TRBV6-1 with TRBJ2-7; the D call may be TRBD1 or TRBD2 (7 bases each). The length of the CDR3 is 15 residues. The germline V gene has CDR1 MNHNS and CDR2 SASEGT. Trimming pared 7 bases from V and 6 bases from J, leaving 22 bases between. The CDR3 loop is CASTKGRGPAPEQYF. CDR3 nucleotide sequence: TGTGCCAGCACGAAGGGGAGGGGGCCAGCCCCCGAGCAGTACTTC.

The chain couples TRBV27 to TRBJ2-3, with D maybe TRBD2 (5 bases). Per the germline V gene, CDR1 is MNHEY and CDR2 is SMNVEV (reference sequence). The CDR3 extends over 14 amino acids. Trimming pared 7 bases from V and 4 bases from J, leaving 15 bases between. The CDR3 is CASTTGWAPDTQYF. DNA of the CDR3: TGTGCCAGCACGACGGGGTGGGCGCCAGATACGCAGTATTTT.